This TCR beta chain emerged from a study of memory CD4+ T cells and cytomegalovirus serostatus. The sort gate was single viable CD3+CD4+CD8-CD45RO+ cells for memory CD4+ T cells. Serum IgG to CMV pp150, pp28, p38 and p52 defined serostatus. Produced via immunoSEQ multiplex PCR; TCRdb's table is partial and in-frame only. The table shows fewer than 90,000 clones, with under 80% occurring only once. Study outcomes and limitations: The CMV-associated TCR signature appears largely within the CD4+ memory repertoire.

Details on this clone: Antigen: not known.

CDR1 is GTSNPN and CDR2 is SVGIG in the germline V gene (reference sequence). The V end lost 2 bases, the J end lost 3 bases, and 8 bases lay between the germline ends. The CDR3 covers 13 residues. The sample was memory CD4+ T cells from blood. The rearrangement links TRBV30 to TRBJ1-5; D might be TRBD1 (5 bases). The clonotype was recovered from an adult in good health and CMV-seropositive. The CDR3 loop reads CAWSSGANQPQHF. The DNA for the CDR3 is TGTGCCTGGAGTAGCGGGGCCAATCAGCCCCAGCATTTT.